One sample yielded the 2 T cell receptor beta chains listed below, sequenced in a study of cytomegalovirus exposure and HLA in healthy donors. The method was immunoSEQ multiplex PCR; TCRdb's version includes in-frame clones alone and lacks a portion of them. This table has tens of thousands of clones, roughly 90% appearing once. Sequenced material: PBMCs. These receptors were collected from a young woman in good health and CMV-seropositive.

This chain links TRBV6-6 with TRBJ2-7; D unclear. There are 15 residues in the CDR3. Trimming left V 4 bases short and J 0 bases short, with 13 bases between. Germline CDR1 MNHNY, CDR2 SVGAGI (reference sequence). CDR3 loop: CASSLGQTPSYEQYF. The CDR3 DNA follows: TGTGCCAGCAGTTTAGGCCAGACTCCCTCCTACGAGCAGTACTTC.

The chain links TRBV28 to TRBJ1-5; D not certain. V lost 3 bases, J lost 7 bases, and 13 bases lay in between. This CDR3 contains 14 residues. Germline V gene data show CDR1 as MDHEN and CDR2 as SYDVKM. In DNA, the CDR3 is TGTGCCAGCAGTTTCGTAACAGTCCCCCAGCCCCAGCATTTT. Encoded protein: CASSFVTVPQPQHF. Variable domain in full (rest from reference TRBV28 and TRBJ1-5): DVKVTQSSRYLVKRTGEKVFLECVQDMDHENMFWYRQDPGLGLRLIYFSYDVKMKEKGDIPEGYSVSREKKERFSLILESASTNQTSMYLCASSFVTVPQPQHFGDGTRLSIL.